A single sample is the source of the 24 T cell receptor beta chains below, sequenced in a study of blood T cell repertoires in COVID-19. Sequencing was performed with immunoSEQ multiplex PCR; in TCRdb, only in-frame clones are kept and a portion is missing. In the table there are 350,000 to 400,000 clones, around 88% of which are singletons. Sequencing used peripheral blood. These TCRs come from an older woman with COVID-19, enrolled during active disease.

V gene TRBV3-1 (or the pseudogene TRBV3-2) combines with J gene TRBJ2-7; weak D call: TRBD1 (6 bases). Germline V gene sequence: CDR1 LGHDT, CDR2 YNNKEL (reference sequence). This CDR3 region has 15 residues. V dropped 6 bases and J dropped 2 bases, with 17 bases sitting between them. The CDR3 sequence is CASRLQGTRPYEQYF. The CDR3, as DNA: TGTGCCAGCAGGCTACAGGGAACCCGGCCCTACGAGCAGTACTTC.

This chain uses TRBV6-2 or TRBV6-3 with TRBJ2-7, with D maybe TRBD1 (6 bases). V was pared by 2 bases and J by 0 bases, with 8 bases between. Germline V gene lookup returns CDR1 MNHEY and CDR2 SVGEGT. CDR3 length: 14 amino acids. The CDR3 bases are TGTGCCAGCAGTTACCAGGGGCGCTCCTACGAGCAGTACTTC. Protein product: CASSYQGRSYEQYF.

The rearrangement links TRBV9 to TRBJ1-2; D gene uncertain. Germline V gene data show CDR1 as SGDLS and CDR2 as YYNGEE. The CDR3 spans 12 residues. With 0 bases removed from V and 2 bases from J, the gap between germline ends came to 2 bases. The CDR3 nucleotides read TGTGCCAGCAGCGTAGCGAACTATGGCTACACCTTC. It yields the protein CASSVANYGYTF.

This chain connects TRBV3-1 (or the pseudogene TRBV3-2) to TRBJ2-3; 10 bases align to TRBD2. Germline V gives CDR1 LGHDT, CDR2 YNNKEL (reference sequence). The CDR3 is 16 amino acids. V was clipped by 11 bases and J by 2 bases; unmatched bases: 13. CDR3 nucleotide sequence: TGTGCCCGACCTAGCGGGGGACCCCTAGACACAGATACGCAGTATTTT. Residues: CARPSGGPLDTDTQYF.

The chain uses TRBV6-5 and TRBJ2-2; D might be TRBD2 (7 bases). V lost 7 bases and J 5 bases, leaving 17 bases between the germline ends. Germline V gene lookup returns CDR1 MNHEY and CDR2 SVGAGI. The CDR3 is made up of 15 amino acids. The CDR3 nucleotides read TGTGCCAGCAACGGGGGGCGAGGGGGAACCGGGGAGCTGTTTTTT. Protein: CASNGGRGGTGELFF.

The sample holds a few counts of this clone. The rearrangement links TRBV7-9 to TRBJ2-7, with D perhaps matching TRBD1 (5 bases). V was shortened by 3 bases and J by 3 bases, with 18 bases between the two germline ends. The germline gives CDR1 SEHNR, CDR2 FQNEAQ (reference sequence). The CDR3 spans 16 residues. CDR3 residues: CASSFSYQDILYEQYF. CDR3 coding DNA: TGTGCCAGCAGCTTCTCATATCAGGACATCCTCTACGAGCAGTACTTC.

The sample holds one count of this clone. This sequence joins TRBV29-1 and TRBJ1-2; 9 bases line up with TRBD1. CDR1 and CDR2 (germline): SQVTM, ANQGSEA. There are 12 residues in the CDR3. The V and J ends lost 6 bases and 2 bases, in that order; junction bases with no gene match: 1. The CDR3 loop is CSVTGGNYGYTF. CDR3 DNA sequence: TGCAGCGTGACAGGGGGGAACTATGGCTACACCTTC. Combining the CDR3 with reference TRBV29-1 and TRBJ1-2 gives the whole variable domain SAVISQKPSRDICQRGTSLTIQCQVDSQVTMMFWYRQQPGQSLTLIATANQGSEATYESGFVIDKFPISRPNLTFSTLTVSNMSPEDSSIYLCSVTGGNYGYTFGSGTRLTVV.

The chain has TRBV5-6 and TRBJ2-3, with TRBD2 matching 14 bases. Germline lookup yields CDR1 SGHDT and CDR2 YYEEEE. With 1 base clipped from V and 4 bases from J, the junction kept 8 bases outside the gene matches. The CDR3 runs 18 residues. The DNA of the CDR3 is TGTGCCAGCAGCTTGAGGACTAGCGGGGGGCTCGCCTCAGATACGCAGTATTTT. Its protein is CASSLRTSGGLASDTQYF.

This chain uses TRBV27 with TRBJ2-3, with D maybe TRBD1 (6 bases). Per germline, CDR1 MNHEY and CDR2 SMNVEV (reference sequence). This CDR3 spans 13 amino acids. Trimming took 5 bases from V and 4 from J, leaving 10 bases between them. The CDR3 region has the DNA TGTGCCAGCAGTCGTACAGGGTCAGATACGCAGTATTTT. Protein product: CASSRTGSDTQYF.

The chain couples TRBV19 to TRBJ2-3; perhaps TRBD1 as D (6 bases). CDR1 is LNHDA, CDR2 SQIVND, per germline (reference sequence). The CDR3 spans 16 residues. Trimming removed 6 bases at V and 3 bases at J, with 19 bases between. The CDR3 DNA sequence: TGTGCCAGTAGAACAGGGTGGTCCCGCTTAACAGATACGCAGTATTTT. Its translation: CASRTGWSRLTDTQYF.

The J gene is TRBJ2-7, the V gene TRBV5-1; TRBD2 matches at 7 bases. The ends lost 1 base at V and 6 bases at J; junction bases unmatched: 7. The CDR3 contains 14 residues. Germline CDR1 reads SGHRS; CDR2 reads YFSETQ. For the CDR3, the DNA is TGCGCCAGCAGCTTGATCGGGGGGAAAGGCGAGCAGTACTTC. Protein product: CASSLIGGKGEQYF.

This chain uses TRBV19 with TRBJ2-7, with D maybe TRBD2 (6 bases). This CDR3 spans 15 amino acids. Trimming left V 4 bases short and J 4 bases short, with 17 bases between. The germline V gene encodes CDR1 LNHDA and CDR2 SQIVND (reference sequence). CDR3 loop: CASSNPGGVGYEQYF. CDR3 coding DNA: TGTGCCAGTAGTAACCCTGGAGGGGTCGGTTACGAGCAGTACTTC.

This chain joins TRBV6-1 and TRBJ1-5; D gene unclear. With 2 bases removed from V and 4 bases from J, the gap between germline ends came to 12 bases. Germline CDR1 reads MNHNS; CDR2 reads SASEGT. The CDR3 has 15 residues. CDR3 DNA: TGTGCCAGCAGTGAAACCAACCCGGGGAATCAGCCCCAGCATTTT. Residues: CASSETNPGNQPQHF.

The chain uses TRBV10-3 and TRBJ1-1; no firm D call. With 0 bases removed from V and 8 bases from J, the gap between germline ends came to 16 bases. The CDR3 runs to 15 residues. CDR1 and CDR2 from the germline V gene are ENHRY and SYGVKD. DNA for the CDR3: TGTGCCATCAGTGAGTCTCCAGGTTTTGCTTCCGAAGCTTTCTTT. Amino acids: CAISESPGFASEAFF.

The chain is built from TRBV3-1 (or the pseudogene TRBV3-2) and TRBJ2-5; the match to TRBD2 covers 11 bases. Losses at the gene ends were 1 base for V and 5 bases for J; bases not matched to a gene: 9. CDR3 size: 17 residues. Germline V gives CDR1 LGHDT, CDR2 YNNKEL (reference sequence). For the CDR3, the DNA is TGTGCCAGCAGCCAAGGCCCTAGCGGGGGGTTTACGGAGACCCAGTACTTC. It translates to CASSQGPSGGFTETQYF.

This clone was picked up a small number of times. The chain is built from TRBV19 and TRBJ1-6, with 7 positions matching TRBD1. Germline V gives CDR1 LNHDA, CDR2 SQIVND (reference sequence). The CDR3 runs to 15 residues. After removal of 5 bases from V and 5 bases from J, the junction contained 6 bases not matched to a gene. CDR3 sequence (DNA): TGTGCCAGTAGTCTCTGGGACAGAGATAATTCACCCCTCCACTTT. Its translation is CASSLWDRDNSPLHF.

The chain recombines TRBV9 with TRBJ1-3, with 7 bases that match TRBD1. Trimming took 3 bases from V and 0 from J; bases not matched to a gene: 12. Per germline, CDR1 SGDLS and CDR2 YYNGEE. The CDR3 is 18 residues long. As DNA, the CDR3 is TGTGCCAGCAGCGAAGGGGGGACAGCGATCGTCTCTGGAAACACCATATATTTT. Its translation is CASSEGGTAIVSGNTIYF. The full variable domain, its missing parts supplied by reference TRBV9 and TRBJ1-3, is DSGVTQTPKHLITATGQRVTLRCSPRSGDLSVYWYQQSLDQGLQFLIQYYNGEERAKGNILERFSAQQFPDLHSELNLSSLELGDSALYFCASSEGGTAIVSGNTIYFGEGSWLTVV.

This clone was recorded once. This chain links TRBV19 with TRBJ1-2; weak D call: TRBD1 (6 bases). The CDR3 consists of 15 residues. The V gene's germline CDR1 is LNHDA and CDR2 SQIVND (reference sequence). V lost 7 bases and J 6 bases, leaving 21 bases between the germline ends. The CDR3 region is CASTPLSGGQNGYTF. CDR3 DNA: TGTGCCAGTACCCCTCTCTCCGGGGGGCAGAATGGCTACACCTTC.

This clone appeared many times. The chain is built from TRBV7-2 and TRBJ2-3; D is undetermined. The CDR3 is made up of 15 amino acids. V was clipped by 5 bases and J by 0 bases, with 12 bases between them. Germline V gives CDR1 SGHTA, CDR2 FQGNSA. The chain's CDR3 is CASSKSSTSTDTQYF. The CDR3 DNA reads as TGTGCCAGCAGCAAGAGTAGCACTAGCACAGATACGCAGTATTTT.

This chain uses TRBV19 with TRBJ1-6; TRBD1 might be the D (5 bases). Germline CDR1 and CDR2: LNHDA and SQIVND (reference sequence). V lost 4 bases and J 0 bases, leaving 19 bases between the germline ends. This CDR3 has 19 residues. The CDR3 DNA sequence: TGTGCCAGTAGTAAAACGGCAAAGGGGACTAGCTCCTATAATTCACCCCTCCACTTT. This codes for CASSKTAKGTSSYNSPLHF.

V and J are TRBV7-2 and TRBJ1-2, with D uncertain. Germline CDR1 SGHTA, CDR2 FQGNSA. Deletions cut 2 bases from V and 1 base from J, with 5 bases between. CDR3 size: 13 residues. CDR3 sequence reads: CASSLSVNYGYTF. Here the CDR3 DNA reads TGTGCCAGCAGCTTATCAGTTAACTATGGCTACACCTTC. The full variable domain, completed using reference TRBV7-2 and TRBJ1-2, is GAGVSQSPSNKVTEKGKDVELRCDPISGHTALYWYRQSLGQGLEFLIYFQGNSAPDKSGLPSDRFSAERTGGSVSTLTIQRTQQEDSAVYLCASSLSVNYGYTFGSGTRLTVV.

V usage is TRBV2 and J usage is TRBJ1-3; possibly TRBD1 for D (5 bases). Trimming cost V 10 bases and J 4 bases, with 17 bases left between them. CDR1 and CDR2 from the germline V gene are SNHLY and FYNNEI. The CDR3 has 14 amino acids. CDR3 bases: TGTGCCACCTCTGTCAGGGCGACGGGAAACACCATATATTTT. The encoded protein is CATSVRATGNTIYF.

This clone was observed once. The chain has TRBV30 and TRBJ1-2, with D uncertain. CDR3 length: 15 residues. With 0 bases removed from V and 1 base from J, the gap between germline ends came to 12 bases. Germline lookup yields CDR1 GTSNPN and CDR2 SVGIG (reference sequence). The CDR3 DNA reads as TGTGCCTGGAGTGTCCGAGGCCCTATTAACTATGGCTACACCTTC. Translated, it gives CAWSVRGPINYGYTF.

The chain links TRBV5-6 to TRBJ1-2; TRBD1 matches at 10 bases. Losses at the gene ends were 4 bases for V and 6 bases for J; bases not matched to a gene: 6. Germline CDR1 SGHDT, CDR2 YYEEEE. CDR3 size: 14 residues. CDR3 region: CASSKGQGLDGYTF. CDR3 DNA sequence: TGTGCCAGCAGCAAGGGACAGGGGCTCGATGGCTACACCTTC. Combining the CDR3 with reference TRBV5-6 and TRBJ1-2 gives the whole variable domain DAGVTQSPTHLIKTRGQQVTLRCSPKSGHDTVSWYQQALGQGPQFIFQYYEEEERQRGNFPDRFSGHQFPNYSSELNVNALLLGDSALYLCASSKGQGLDGYTFGSGTRLTVV.